A single sample gave rise to the 28 T cell receptor beta chains below, sequenced in a study of T cells in localized non-small cell lung cancer. Sequencing used immunoSEQ multiplex PCR; TCRdb keeps in-frame clones, though not all of them. The sample yields 30,000 to 40,000 clones, roughly 85% seen once. Source: peripheral blood mononuclear cells, taken before any cancer treatment. Every receptor here comes from a male donor older than 55 with stage II lung adenocarcinoma.

The chain joins TRBV5-1 to TRBJ2-7; 9 nucleotides align to TRBD2. The CDR3 has 15 amino acids. The germline CDR1 and CDR2 sequences are SGHRS and YFSETQ. Germline trimming cut 3 bases from V and 7 bases from J; bases unmatched to any gene: 11. CDR3 DNA sequence: TGCGCCAGCAGCTCTCTGGGACTAGCAGGGGGTGAGCAGTACTTC. This gives the protein CASSSLGLAGGEQYF.

This rearrangement joins TRBV10-3 to TRBJ2-2; tentatively, D is TRBD2 (5 bases). CDR3 size: 17 residues. The V end lost 9 bases, the J end lost 4 bases, and 24 bases lay between the germline ends. Germline CDR1 ENHRY, CDR2 SYGVKD. This chain's CDR3 is CAIRPSTRAESTGELFF. As DNA, the CDR3 is TGTGCCATTCGTCCGAGTACCAGAGCGGAAAGCACCGGGGAGCTGTTTTTT.

This clone occurred once. CDR3: CASSQGGGRLDGTDTQYF. The CDR3 DNA sequence: TGTGCCAGCAGCCAAGGGGGGGGGCGACTAGACGGCACAGATACGCAGTATTTT. The chain combines TRBV4-2 with TRBJ2-3, with TRBD2 as a possible D gene (7 bases). Germline V gives CDR1 LGHNA, CDR2 YNFKEQ. CDR3 length: 18 amino acids. Trimming took 1 base from V and 1 from J, leaving 18 bases between them.

The rearrangement links TRBV29-1 to TRBJ2-2; possibly TRBD1 for D (5 bases). The CDR3 is 14 residues long. Trimming took off 1 base at V and 0 bases at J, with 6 bases between the two ends. Germline CDR1 is SQVTM and CDR2 is ANQGSEA. Here the CDR3 reads CSVEGGANTGELFF. For the CDR3, the DNA is TGCAGCGTTGAAGGGGGCGCGAACACCGGGGAGCTGTTTTTT.

The rearrangement links TRBV28 to TRBJ2-1; 11 bases agree with TRBD2. Germline CDR1 is MDHEN and CDR2 is SYDVKM. The trim removed 3 bases at V and 7 bases at J, leaving 11 bases unmatched. CDR3 size: 17 residues. The CDR3 sequence: CASSLVVAGGPSNEQFF. The CDR3 DNA is TGTGCCAGCAGTTTGGTGGTAGCGGGAGGGCCGAGTAATGAGCAGTTCTTC.

V is TRBV7-3 and J is TRBJ2-2; D is undetermined. The CDR3 has 15 amino acids. CDR1 SGHTA and CDR2 FQGTGA come from the germline V gene. The ends were cut back, 4 bases at V and 3 bases at J, with 12 bases in the middle. CDR3 bases: TGTGCCAGCAGCTCAGATCTAACCCACACCGGGGAGCTGTTTTTT. Translating it yields CASSSDLTHTGELFF.

V gene TRBV6-5 combines with J gene TRBJ1-1; a weak D match, TRBD1 (6 bases). CDR3 length: 13 amino acids. Trimming stripped 5 bases from V and 5 bases from J, with 12 bases between. From germline, CDR1 is MNHEY and CDR2 SVGAGI. The CDR3 region has the DNA TGTGCCAGCAGTCCTCCCAGGGGTACTGAAGCTTTCTTT. This sequence encodes CASSPPRGTEAFF.

This chain joins TRBV6-6 and TRBJ2-1; TRBD2 matches 10 bases. Losses at the gene ends were 0 bases for V and 8 bases for J; bases not matched to a gene: 7. Germline V CDR1 and CDR2: MNHNY, SVGAGI (reference sequence). The CDR3 totals 16 residues. The CDR3 DNA sequence: TGTGCCAGCAGTTACTCTTTAGCGGGAGGACGGGATGAGCAGTTCTTC. It encodes CASSYSLAGGRDEQFF.

This chain links TRBV28 with TRBJ1-2; tentative D call: TRBD1 (5 bases). Germline CDR1 and CDR2: MDHEN and SYDVKM. The CDR3 spans 13 residues. The germline V and J ends were trimmed by 3 bases and 2 bases, with 7 bases remaining between them. The CDR3 nucleotides read TGTGCCAGCAGTTTTGGGGGGAACTATGGCTACACCTTC. Amino acids: CASSFGGNYGYTF.

The CDR3 coding sequence is TGTGCCAGCAGCCAAGGAAGGGAACCCTATGGCTACACCTTC. Its translation is CASSQGREPYGYTF. The chain recombines TRBV14 with TRBJ1-2; no reliable D call. Germline CDR1 reads SGHDN; CDR2 reads FVKESK. This CDR3 comprises 14 residues. The V gene lost 1 base and the J gene lost 4 bases, with 10 bases spanning the gap.

The chain combines TRBV5-1 with TRBJ2-7; possible D gene TRBD2, 5 bases. Germline V CDR1 and CDR2: SGHRS, YFSETQ. This CDR3 is built from 13 residues. The germline V and J ends were trimmed by 4 bases and 3 bases, with 11 bases remaining between them. The CDR3 DNA reads TGCGCCAGCAGCGGAGGTAGCCTCTACGAGCAGTACTTC. Its translation: CASSGGSLYEQYF.

This chain joins TRBV7-3 and TRBJ2-1; 10 bases align to TRBD2. Germline V lookup: CDR1 SGHTA, CDR2 FQGTGA. The CDR3 runs to 16 residues. Trimming removed 5 bases from V and 5 bases from J; junction bases left unmatched: 9. The CDR3 region has the DNA TGTGCCAGCAGCCGATTAGCGGGAGGCGGTCACAATGAGCAGTTCTTC. As protein: CASSRLAGGGHNEQFF. The variable domain in full, completed from reference TRBV7-3 and TRBJ2-1, reads GAGVSQTPSNKVTEKGKYVELRCDPISGHTALYWYRQSLGQGPEFLIYFQGTGAADDSGLPNDRFFAVRPEGSVSTLKIQRTERGDSAVYLCASSRLAGGGHNEQFFGPGTRLTVL.

The chain has TRBV7-8 and TRBJ2-1, with 7 bases identical to TRBD2. Germline-derived CDR1 and CDR2 are SGHVS and FQNEAQ. The CDR3 is 11 amino acids. V was clipped by 3 bases and J by 13 bases; unmatched bases: 3. This CDR3 is CASSFRTRQFF. CDR3 in DNA: TGTGCCAGCAGCTTTAGGACTAGACAGTTCTTC.

This rearrangement joins TRBV6-1 to TRBJ2-7, with 7 bases identical to TRBD1. CDR1 and CDR2 (germline): MNHNS, SASEGT. The CDR3 spans 17 residues. The junction had 15 bases not matched to a gene; V was cut back by 2 bases and J by 5 bases. The CDR3 DNA reads as TGTGCCAGCAGTGAAATGGCCCCCGGACAGGCAGGAAACGAGCAGTACTTC. It codes for CASSEMAPGQAGNEQYF.

The J gene is TRBJ1-1, the V gene TRBV7-2; D uncertain. The CDR3 has 14 amino acids. CDR1 and CDR2 from the germline V gene are SGHTA and FQGNSA. The V end lost 1 base, the J end lost 1 base, and 7 bases lay between the germline ends. Here the CDR3 reads CASSLGQTNTEAFF. CDR3 DNA sequence: TGTGCCAGCAGCTTAGGGCAGACGAACACTGAAGCTTTCTTT.

Comment on this clone: Other DNA sequences of this sample code for an identical CDR3. This chain links TRBV7-9 with TRBJ1-5; 7 nucleotides align to TRBD1. The CDR3 totals 14 residues. The germline V gene encodes CDR1 SEHNR and CDR2 FQNEAQ (reference sequence). V shed 5 bases and J 2 bases; nucleotides not matched to a gene: 3. As DNA, the CDR3 is TGTGCCAGCAGCCCCGGGACAGGCAATCAGCCCCAGCATTTT. This gives the protein CASSPGTGNQPQHF. Drawing the rest from reference TRBV7-9 and TRBJ1-5, the complete variable domain is DTGVSQNPRHKITKRGQNVTFRCDPISEHNRLYWYRQTLGQGPEFLTYFQNEAQLEKSRLLSDRFSAERPKGSFSTLEIQRTEQGDSAMYLCASSPGTGNQPQHFGDGTRLSIL.

This chain joins TRBV5-6 and TRBJ1-5; D is perhaps TRBD1 (6 bases). The germline V gene has CDR1 SGHDT and CDR2 YYEEEE. The CDR3 contains 15 residues. Trimming removed 2 bases at V and 4 bases at J, with 13 bases between. Here the CDR3 reads CASSLGGFGNQPQHF. For the CDR3, the DNA is TGTGCCAGCAGCTTAGGGGGTTTTGGGAATCAGCCCCAGCATTTT.

V gene TRBV6-1 combines with J gene TRBJ2-2; 11 nucleotides agree with TRBD2. There are 15 residues in the CDR3. The V gene end was trimmed by 8 bases and the J gene end by 4 bases; junction bases not matched to a gene: 6. Germline values: CDR1 MNHNS, CDR2 SASEGT. The CDR3 region has the DNA TGTGCCAGCGGATTAGCGGGAGGGCCCACCGGGGAGCTGTTTTTT. It encodes CASGLAGGPTGELFF.

The chain combines TRBV29-1 with TRBJ2-1; 7 bases are shared with TRBD2. The germline V gene encodes CDR1 SQVTM and CDR2 ANQGSEA. V trimming: 3 bases; J trimming: 7 bases; junction bases outside the gene matches: 9. The CDR3 contains 14 residues. The CDR3 nucleotides are TGCAGCGTTGATGGGGGGGAGGGCCGGAATGAGCAGTTCTTC. It is translated as CSVDGGEGRNEQFF.

This clone is a singleton in its sample. The chain has TRBV6-5 and TRBJ1-2; the match to TRBD1 covers 9 bases. The CDR3 contains 15 residues. V lost 6 bases to trimming and J lost 7 bases; unmatched junction nucleotides: 12. CDR1 is MNHEY, CDR2 SVGAGI, per germline. DNA of the CDR3: TGTGCCAGCAGCTCTCCCGGGACAGGGAGTTCTGGCTACACCTTC. It encodes CASSSPGTGSSGYTF.

V gene TRBV5-4 combines with J gene TRBJ2-5; either TRBD1 or TRBD2 may supply D (5 bases each). Germline V gene sequence: CDR1 SGHNT, CDR2 YYREEE (reference sequence). The V and J ends lost 4 bases and 5 bases respectively, with 18 bases between them. This CDR3 has 15 residues. In DNA form, the CDR3 reads TGTGCCAGCAGCCCGGGGCAGGGCGGAAAGGAGACCCAGTACTTC. Protein sequence: CASSPGQGGKETQYF.

This clone was seen a single time. The gene calls are TRBV5-6 and TRBJ1-1; 8 bases agree with TRBD1. Germline V gene sequence: CDR1 SGHDT, CDR2 YYEEEE. The junction had 8 bases not matched to a gene; V was cut back by 5 bases and J by 5 bases. The CDR3 has 14 amino acids. CDR3 in amino acids: CASRYQGARTEAFF. CDR3 in DNA: TGTGCCAGCAGATACCAGGGGGCTCGAACTGAAGCTTTCTTT.

This chain connects TRBV9 to TRBJ2-1, with unresolved D. V dropped 0 bases and J dropped 2 bases, with 9 bases sitting between them. CDR3 length equals 15 residues. Germline-derived CDR1 and CDR2 are SGDLS and YYNGEE. CDR3 nucleotides: TGTGCCAGCAGCGTAGTGGGTGGCCCCTACAATGAGCAGTTCTTC. As protein: CASSVVGGPYNEQFF. The full variable domain, with the rest looked up from reference TRBV9 and TRBJ2-1, is DSGVTQTPKHLITATGQRVTLRCSPRSGDLSVYWYQQSLDQGLQFLIQYYNGEERAKGNILERFSAQQFPDLHSELNLSSLELGDSALYFCASSVVGGPYNEQFFGPGTRLTVL.

V usage is TRBV7-2 and J usage is TRBJ2-7, with 11 bases identical to TRBD2. Germline V gives CDR1 SGHTA, CDR2 FQGNSA. The CDR3 loop spans 14 amino acids. V trimming: 5 bases; J trimming: 3 bases; junction bases outside the gene matches: 3. CDR3 in DNA: TGTGCCAGCAGCGTTACTAGCGGGAGCTACGAGCAGTACTTC. This codes for CASSVTSGSYEQYF.

The chain carries TRBV5-1 and TRBJ2-1; D is perhaps TRBD1 (6 bases). This CDR3 comprises 15 residues. Per the germline V gene, CDR1 is SGHRS and CDR2 is YFSETQ. V lost 4 bases, J lost 5 bases, and 16 bases lay in between. CDR3 sequence (DNA): TGCGCCAGCAGCACGACCAGGGGCGAAAACAATGAGCAGTTCTTC. Its translation is CASSTTRGENNEQFF.

This clone was recorded a few times. This chain joins TRBV28 and TRBJ2-7; no reliable D call. From germline, CDR1 is MDHEN and CDR2 SYDVKM. Trimming cost V 2 bases and J 5 bases, with 4 bases left between them. There are 11 residues in the CDR3. Here the CDR3 reads CASSLRNEQYF. CDR3 coding DNA: TGTGCCAGCAGTTTAAGAAACGAGCAGTACTTC.

The V gene is TRBV5-4, the J gene TRBJ2-3, with 14 bases aligning to TRBD2. The V and J ends lost 4 bases and 7 bases, in that order; junction bases with no gene match: 5. Germline values: CDR1 SGHNT, CDR2 YYREEE (reference sequence). The CDR3 contains 15 residues. CDR3: CASSAGTSGRNTQYF. DNA for the CDR3: TGTGCCAGCAGCGCAGGGACTAGCGGGAGAAATACGCAGTATTTT.

V is TRBV10-3 and J is TRBJ2-1; D possibly matches TRBD1 or TRBD2 (6 bases each). The CDR3 spans 13 residues. Between the trimmed V and J ends, which lost 11 bases and 7 bases, there was a span of 18 bases. Looked up from germline, CDR1 is ENHRY and CDR2 is SYGVKD. CDR3 DNA sequence: TGTGCCTCGGGGGCGGGTAACCTAAATGAGCAGTTCTTC. Its translation is CASGAGNLNEQFF.